These 3 T cell receptor beta chains share one sample of origin, sequenced in a study of cytomegalovirus exposure and HLA in healthy donors. The PCR used 60 Vbeta and 13 Jbeta primers. Method: immunoSEQ multiplex PCR; TCRdb's copy keeps in-frame clones and lacks some. The repertoire holds about 130,000 clones, with around 80% as singletons. The sequenced sample was PBMCs. Receptor source: a man aged 25-45 years in good health.

The chain uses TRBV15 and TRBJ1-4; no firm D call. Germline CDR1 LNHNV, CDR2 YYDKDF (reference sequence). The V end was cut by 1 base, the J end by 0 bases, with 15 bases between. The CDR3 loop spans 18 amino acids. CDR3 coding DNA: TGTGCCACCAGCAGAGGAGGCGACGCTTTAGCAACTAATGAAAAACTGTTTTTT. Amino acids: CATSRGGDALATNEKLFF.

The chain joins TRBV4-3 to TRBJ2-2; D is perhaps TRBD2 (6 bases). Per the germline V gene, CDR1 is LGHNA and CDR2 is YSLEER. The CDR3 is 18 residues long. V was shortened by 2 bases and J by 8 bases, with 24 bases between the two germline ends. The CDR3 bases are TGCGCCAGCAGCCAAATGAACTCCGGGACTCAAGGAAATGGGGAGCTGTTTTTT. Its protein is CASSQMNSGTQGNGELFF.

The chain carries TRBV6-4 and TRBJ2-3, with D possibly matching TRBD2 (5 bases). V dropped 9 bases and J dropped 2 bases, with 18 bases sitting between them. Germline V CDR1 and CDR2: MRHNA, SNTAGT. This CDR3 spans 15 amino acids. In nucleotides, the CDR3 is TGTGCCAGTCGGCTACGACTACCGTACACAGATACGCAGTATTTT. Its protein is CASRLRLPYTDTQYF.